The rows below give T cell receptor beta chains drawn from one sample of a study of CD8+CD57+ T cells in acquired aplastic anemia. Each CDR3 protein gets one entry after TCRdb re-called the reads with MiXCR. This table holds 250,000 to 300,000 distinct CDR3 sequences, 55% to 65% found once. The sample consisted of sorted CD4+, CD8+, or CD8+CD57+ T cells (not recorded which) from PBMCs. These receptors were taken from a human donor with severe aplastic anemia or a healthy control (not recorded which). The CDR3 runs from the conserved cysteine through the conserved F or W. A D gene is named only where the DNA matches it firmly. Where a row states a size, it is once, few, many or the class of an expanded clone; other rows omit it.

TRBV19,.,TRBJ1-2,.,CASTATRRAGGNTF,TGTGCCAGTACAGCAACGCGCAGGGCAGGAGGAAACACCTTC
TRBV9,many,TRBJ1-1,TRBD1,CASSVGQSTGAGTEAFF,TGTGCCAGCAGCGTAGGTCAATCGACAGGGGCTGGAACTGAAGCTTTCTTT
TRBV2,few,TRBJ1-1,.,CASSEEGRGTEAFF,TGTGCCAGCAGTGAAGAGGGGCGGGGGACTGAAGCTTTCTTT
TRBV20-1,.,TRBJ2-5,TRBD2,CSARDPSGGAPETQYF,TGCAGTGCTAGAGATCCCAGCGGGGGGGCCCCAGAGACCCAGTACTTC
TRBV15,many,TRBJ1-1,.,CATSPYSGAVTEAFF,TGTGCCACCAGCCCATACTCCGGGGCAGTAACTGAAGCTTTCTTT
TRBV2,many,TRBJ1-5,.,CASSVFGDSNQPQHF,TGTGCCAGCAGTGTTTTTGGAGATAGCAATCAGCCCCAGCATTTT
TRBV10-3,.,TRBJ2-7,.,CAISGQGNEQYF,TGTGCCATCAGTGGTCAGGGAAACGAGCAGTACTTC
TRBV5-1,.,TRBJ1-6,TRBD1,CASSLGTGSSPLHF,TGCGCCAGCAGCCTGGGGACAGGTAGTTCACCCCTCCACTTT
TRBV7-2,.,TRBJ2-2,TRBD2,CASGSGGFQTDTGELFF,TGTGCCAGCGGCTCGGGGGGGTTCCAGACCGACACCGGGGAGCTGTTTTTT
TRBV6-4,.,TRBJ1-2,.,CASSDSERGGYTF,TGTGCCAGCAGTGACTCTGAAAGAGGAGGCTACACCTTC
TRBV7-8,.,TRBJ2-5,.,CASSWGRQGTQYF,TGTGCCAGCAGCTGGGGACGGCAAGGGACCCAGTACTTC
TRBV6-5,.,TRBJ1-3,TRBD1,CASSPGQGRPSGNTIYF,TGTGCCAGCAGTCCTGGACAGGGCCGACCCTCTGGAAACACCATATATTTT
TRBV7-2,.,TRBJ1-2,TRBD1,CASSLATGSNDGYTF,TGCGCCAGCAGCTTGGCGACAGGGTCTAACGATGGCTACACCTTC
TRBV2,.,TRBJ2-4,.,CASSYRAPAKNIQYF,TGTGCCAGCAGTTACCGAGCCCCGGCCAAAAACATTCAGTACTTC
TRBV20-1,.,TRBJ2-1,TRBD1,CSARVSAGGEQFF,TGCAGTGCTAGAGTGTCCGCAGGGGGTGAGCAGTTCTTC
TRBV6-1,many,TRBJ1-3,.,CASSVRGGISGNTIYF,TGTGCCAGCAGTGTTCGTGGGGGAATCTCTGGAAACACCATATATTTT
TRBV9,many,TRBJ2-7,TRBD1,CASSVAQGVGEQYF,TGTGCCAGCAGCGTAGCACAGGGGGTAGGCGAGCAGTACTTC
TRBV20-1,.,TRBJ1-2,TRBD1,CSASPGTGNYGYTF,TGCAGTGCTAGCCCAGGGACAGGGAACTATGGCTACACCTTC
TRBV7-2,.,TRBJ2-7,.,CASSLTGISYEQYF,TGTGCCAGCAGCTTAACGGGAATCTCCTACGAGCAGTACTTC
TRBV7-2,.,TRBJ1-2,.,CASSLDRQGRYGYTF,TGTGCCAGCAGCTTAGATCGGCAGGGAAGGTATGGCTACACCTTC
TRBV29-1,.,TRBJ1-2,.,CSVVVGSNYGYTF,TGCAGCGTTGTGGTAGGCTCTAACTATGGCTACACCTTC
TRBV20-1,.,TRBJ2-3,.,CSALKTDTQYF,TGCAGTGCCTTGAAGACAGATACGCAGTATTTT
TRBV5-1,.,TRBJ2-5,TRBD2,CASSLERLAGGQYQETQYF,TGCGCCAGCAGCTTGGAAAGACTAGCGGGGGGACAATATCAAGAGACCCAGTACTTC
TRBV20-1,many,TRBJ2-5,.,CSARVGGTQYF,TGCAGTGCTAGGGTGGGGGGAACCCAGTACTTC